The 28 T cell receptor beta chains given below trace back to one sample, sequenced in a study of breast tumors, draining lymph nodes, adjacent tissues. Breast cancer patients provided tissue from their axillary draining lymph nodes. TCRdb re-called the multiplex PCR reads with MiXCR, one entry per CDR3 protein. The sample includes around 130,000 distinct CDR3 sequences, 20% of them seen just once. The sample taken for sequencing was axillary lymph node tissue. The receptors were sampled from a female donor with breast cancer. Some clones in this sample may be carry-over from other donors' samples.

As for this clonotype: A single base separates this from a much larger clone, so it may be a read error. The V call is TRBV28, the J call TRBJ1-2; D is unclear. This CDR3 has 14 residues. Per germline, CDR1 MDHEN and CDR2 SYDVKM. CDR3 DNA sequence: TGTGCCAGCAGTTTCGGAGGGAATAACTGTGGCTACACCTTC. It is translated as CASSFGGNNCGYTF.

This clonotype was counted many times. A junction end diverges from the germline sequence, so it may reflect a read error. J is TRBJ2-3 and V is TRBV11-1; 9 positions agree with TRBD2. The CDR3 is 14 amino acids. Germline V gene lookup returns CDR1 SGHAT and CDR2 FQDESV (reference sequence). The DNA of the CDR3 is TGTGCCAGCAGATTAGCGGGAGAATCCGATACGCAGTATTTT. It translates to CASRLAGESDTQYF.

As concerns this clonotype: A much larger clonotype is one base distant, so this may be a read error. The CDR3: CASTEQGDTQYF. The DNA of the CDR3 is TGTGCCAGCACTGAACAGGGGGATACGCAGTATTTT. The rearrangement uses TRBV6-1 and TRBJ2-3, with TRBD1 matching over 7 bases. Germline assignment: CDR1 MNHNS and CDR2 SASEGT. The length of the CDR3 is 12 residues.

This clonotype was detected many times. This chain links TRBV5-1 with TRBJ2-3, with D hard to call. In germline, CDR1 is SGHRS, CDR2 YFSETQ. The CDR3 is 14 amino acids. V was trimmed by 2 bases and J by 1 base, leaving 8 bases between them. The CDR3, as DNA: TGCGCCAGCAGCTTAGCCGGAGGCACAGATACGCAGTATTTT. Residues: CASSLAGGTDTQYF.

As regards this clonotype: This may be a read error, as it is one base from a much larger clone. This chain links TRBV12-3 or TRBV12-4 with TRBJ2-5, with TRBD2 matching 9 bases. The CDR3 consists of 16 residues. The CDR3 region is CAGSLAEAGGPETQYF. In DNA form, the CDR3 reads TGTGCCGGCAGTTTAGCTGAGGCGGGGGGGCCCGAGACCCAGTACTTC.

Notes on this clonotype: No conserved phenylalanine or tryptophan ends this CDR3, so it is likely a read error. The rearrangement uses TRBV6-2 or TRBV6-3 and TRBJ2-3; a weak D match, TRBD2 (7 bases). Trimming removed 7 bases from V and 1 base from J, with 15 bases in between. Germline CDR1 reads MNHEY; CDR2 reads SVGEGT. The CDR3 length is 15 residues. The CDR3: CASKKGGAGTDTQYL. In DNA form, the CDR3 reads TGTGCCAGCAAAAAAGGGGGGGCAGGCACAGATACGCAGTATCTT.

This clonotype was detected ten times or more. V gene TRBV20-1 combines with J gene TRBJ1-2, with no clear D. Germline loops: CDR1 DFQATT, CDR2 SNEGSKA (reference sequence). The CDR3 runs to 15 residues. Deletions cut 0 bases from V and 4 bases from J, with 15 bases between. The CDR3 protein is CSARDNPRGSYGYTF. The CDR3 DNA is TGCAGTGCTAGAGACAATCCTAGAGGAAGCTATGGCTACACCTTC.

This clonotype was detected many times. The chain carries TRBV6-1 and TRBJ2-1; D might be TRBD1 or TRBD2, each matching 7 bases. CDR1 MNHNS and CDR2 SASEGT come from the germline V gene. The CDR3 covers 15 residues. V lost 1 base, J lost 5 bases, and 12 bases lay in between. DNA for the CDR3: TGTGCCAGCAGTGAAGTGGCAGGGGGGGACAATGAGCAGTTCTTC. Translated, it gives CASSEVAGGDNEQFF.

This clonotype was detected ten times or more. The J gene is TRBJ2-7, the V gene TRBV7-9, with 8 bases that match TRBD1. Germline CDR1 SEHNR, CDR2 FQNEAQ (reference sequence). Unmatched junction bases numbered 6, after V lost 1 base and J lost 4 bases. CDR3 length equals 15 residues. As DNA, the CDR3 is TGTGCCAGCAGCTTAGACAGGGGGTATTCTTACGAGCAGTACTTC. Translated, it gives CASSLDRGYSYEQYF.

Many counts were recorded for this clonotype. V usage is TRBV5-1 and J usage is TRBJ2-3, with 11 bases fitting TRBD2. Unmatched junction bases numbered 14, after V lost 9 bases and J lost 5 bases. Germline CDR1 reads SGHRS; CDR2 reads YFSETQ. This CDR3 has 16 amino acids. The CDR3: CATSGTSGPSRDTQYF. The CDR3, as DNA: TGCGCCACCAGTGGGACTAGCGGCCCTTCGCGAGATACGCAGTATTTT.

This clonotype showed up many times. V and J are TRBV10-3 and TRBJ2-3; 13 bases fit TRBD2. Germline values: CDR1 ENHRY, CDR2 SYGVKD. This CDR3 is built from 18 residues. After removal of 0 bases from V and 3 bases from J, the junction contained 6 bases not matched to a gene. CDR3 sequence reads: CAISESGGTSGKTDTQYF. CDR3 bases: TGTGCCATCAGTGAGTCGGGGGGGACTAGCGGGAAGACAGATACGCAGTATTTT.

This clonotype was found many times. This chain connects TRBV7-9 to TRBJ1-2; TRBD1 agrees at 8 bases. V dropped 3 bases and J dropped 2; count of bases not matched to a gene: 5. The CDR3 is 15 amino acids. Germline CDR1 and CDR2: SEHNR and FQNEAQ (reference sequence). CDR3 region: CASSFSGTGNYGYTF. The CDR3 nucleotides are TGTGCCAGCAGCTTTTCCGGGACAGGCAACTATGGCTACACCTTC.

There are many counts of this clonotype. The chain links TRBV15 to TRBJ2-3, with 7 bases identical to TRBD2. The V and J ends lost 0 bases and 3 bases, in that order; junction bases with no gene match: 3. Germline CDR1 LNHNV, CDR2 YYDKDF (reference sequence). CDR3 size: 15 residues. The CDR3 DNA sequence: TGTGCCACCAGCAGAGATGAAGCGGGAACAGATACGCAGTATTTT. Translating gives CATSRDEAGTDTQYF.

In its sample, this clonotype was seen many times. The gene calls are TRBV19 and TRBJ2-6, with 7 bases aligning to TRBD1. V lost 6 bases to trimming and J lost 0 bases; unmatched junction nucleotides: 14. CDR3 length: 19 residues. CDR1 is LNHDA, CDR2 SQIVND, per germline (reference sequence). CDR3: CASSPGRDRFFSGANVLTF. CDR3 DNA sequence: TGTGCCAGTAGCCCCGGAAGGGACAGATTCTTCTCTGGGGCCAACGTCCTGACTTTC.

On this clonotype itself: With a much larger clone just one base away, this may be a read error. The genes are TRBV13 and TRBJ2-1; a possible D gene is TRBD1 (5 bases). The CDR3 covers 13 residues. Germline CDR1 is PRHDT and CDR2 is FYEKMQ (reference sequence). CDR3 nucleotides: TGTGCCAGCAGGACTGCAGGGTTTGGTGAGCAGCTCTTC. Translating gives CASRTAGFGEQLF.

Points on this clonotype: A much larger clone differs by one base, so this may be a read error. This chain connects TRBV14 to TRBJ1-2, with a tentative D call TRBD1 (5 bases). The CDR3 is 15 amino acids. V was clipped by 4 bases and J by 4 bases, with 16 bases between them. Germline CDR1 SGHDN, CDR2 FVKESK. The CDR3: CASSPDRQTTYGYTF. CDR3 sequence (DNA): TGTGCCAGCAGCCCAGACAGACAAACTACCTATGGCTACACCTTC.

This clonotype has ten or more counts. The rearrangement uses TRBV11-2 and TRBJ2-2; D unresolved. The V gene lost 5 bases and the J gene lost 1 base, with 11 bases spanning the gap. This CDR3 region has 15 residues. CDR1 and CDR2 (germline): SGHAT, FQNNGV. This CDR3 reads CASSTPLRNTGELFF. The CDR3 bases are TGTGCCAGCAGCACCCCTTTAAGGAACACCGGGGAGCTGTTTTTT.

This clonotype was observed at least ten times. This chain uses TRBV5-8 with TRBJ2-5; TRBD2 aligns across 11 bases. The V gene end was trimmed by 0 bases and the J gene end by 2 bases; junction bases not matched to a gene: 6. Germline V gene sequence: CDR1 SGHTS, CDR2 YDEGEE. The CDR3 totals 17 residues. The CDR3 nucleotides are TGTGCCAGCAGCTTGGGGCTGGGACTAGCGGTTCAAGAGACCCAGTACTTC. The encoded protein is CASSLGLGLAVQETQYF. Drawing the rest from reference TRBV5-8 and TRBJ2-5, the complete variable domain is EAGVTQSPTHLIKTRGQQATLRCSPISGHTSVYWYQQALGLGLQFLLWYDEGEERNRGNFPPRFSGRQFPNYSSELNVNALELEDSALYLCASSLGLGLAVQETQYFGPGTRLLVL.

This clonotype was seen a few times. This chain links TRBV28 with TRBJ2-1, with 8 bases lining up with TRBD2. Germline CDR1 and CDR2: MDHEN and SYDVKM. The CDR3 extends over 14 amino acids. V shed 7 bases, J shed 6 bases, and the junction held 8 bases outside the gene matches. The CDR3 sequence is CASTGTRGFNEQFF. Written as DNA, the CDR3 is TGTGCCAGCACGGGGACTAGAGGATTCAATGAGCAGTTCTTC.

On this clonotype: The junction departs from the called germline gene at one end, perhaps through a read error. The V gene is TRBV9, the J gene TRBJ2-2; TRBD2 might be the D (5 bases). The V gene's germline CDR1 is SGDLS and CDR2 YYNGEE. The CDR3 spans 14 residues. CDR3: CASSVEAITGELLF. CDR3 coding DNA: TGTGCCAGCAGCGTAGAGGCGATAACCGGGGAGCTGCTTTTT.

This chain links TRBV7-9 with TRBJ2-4; no reliable D call. The CDR3 extends over 15 amino acids. Looked up from germline, CDR1 is SEHNR and CDR2 is FQNEAQ (reference sequence). The V end lost 1 base, the J end lost 0 bases, and 7 bases lay between the germline ends. CDR3 DNA sequence: TGTGCCAGCAGCTTAGGTCAGCTAGCCAAAAACATTCAGTACTTC. As protein: CASSLGQLAKNIQYF.

This clonotype was seen many times. The chain links TRBV7-8 to TRBJ2-1; 7 bases fit TRBD1. Germline-derived CDR1 and CDR2 are SGHVS and FQNEAQ. The V gene end was trimmed by 1 base and the J gene end by 15 bases; junction bases not matched to a gene: 3. The CDR3 loop spans 11 amino acids. The CDR3 DNA reads as TGTGCCAGCAGCTTAGACAGGGGCTGGTTCTTC. Encoded protein: CASSLDRGWFF.

This clonotype was recorded at least ten times. The chain uses TRBV19 and TRBJ2-7; 8 bases fit TRBD2. Germline V gives CDR1 LNHDA, CDR2 SQIVND (reference sequence). The V gene end was trimmed by 2 bases and the J gene end by 0 bases; junction bases not matched to a gene: 3. The CDR3 is 15 amino acids. The CDR3 loop is CASSIRGGSSYEQYF. CDR3 nucleotide sequence: TGTGCCAGTAGTATACGGGGGGGGAGCTCCTACGAGCAGTACTTC. Full variable domain (remainder filled in from reference TRBV19 and TRBJ2-7): DGGITQSPKYLFRKEGQNVTLSCEQNLNHDAMYWYRQDPGQGLRLIYYSQIVNDFQKGDIAEGYSVSREKKESFPLTVTSAQKNPTAFYLCASSIRGGSSYEQYFGPGTRLTVT.

This clonotype was observed at least ten times. The chain combines TRBV7-9 with TRBJ1-2; D possibly corresponds to TRBD1 (5 bases). CDR1 and CDR2 (germline): SEHNR, FQNEAQ (reference sequence). V was cut by 4 bases and J by 4 bases, with 10 bases left in between. This CDR3 contains 13 residues. CDR3 amino acids: CASSSTELYGYTF. The CDR3 bases are TGTGCCAGCAGCTCGACAGAACTCTATGGCTACACCTTC.

Comment on this clonotype: This may be a read error, as it is one base from a much larger clone. The chain uses TRBV20-1 and TRBJ1-5; weak D call: TRBD1 (5 bases). The J call is uncertain, as TRBJ2-3 better fits the DNA end. CDR3 length equals 14 residues. Per the germline V gene, CDR1 is DFQATT and CDR2 is SNEGSKA (reference sequence). In DNA, the CDR3 is TGCAGTGCCCCGGGCCTGGGTAGGGGTCAGCCCCAGTATTTT. Its translation is CSAPGLGRGQPQYF.

In this sample, this clonotype turned up many times. The rearrangement joins TRBV5-1 to TRBJ2-3; D possibly uses TRBD1 or TRBD2 (5 bases each). Germline V gene data show CDR1 as SGHRS and CDR2 as YFSETQ. The CDR3 runs 16 residues. With 0 bases removed from V and 0 bases from J, the gap between germline ends came to 11 bases. CDR3 in amino acids: CASSLVGEPSTDTQYF. The CDR3 coding sequence is TGCGCCAGCAGCTTGGTGGGGGAGCCTAGCACAGATACGCAGTATTTT.

Worth noting for this clonotype: At one end the junction does not follow the germline gene, possibly because of a read error. The chain has TRBV20-1 and TRBJ2-7, with TRBD2 matching 9 bases. Germline assignment: CDR1 DFQATT and CDR2 SNEGSKA (reference sequence). This CDR3 contains 15 residues. The CDR3 DNA reads TGCAATGCTAGGGATCTTTCTAGCGGGGACTACGAGCAGTACTTC. Its translation is CNARDLSSGDYEQYF.

In the case of this clonotype: Since a much larger clone is just one base distant, this may be a read error. The J gene is TRBJ2-2, the V gene TRBV11-2; TRBD2 matches at 10 bases. This CDR3 has 16 amino acids. V dropped 4 bases and J dropped 4; count of bases not matched to a gene: 6. Per the germline V gene, CDR1 is SGHAT and CDR2 is FQNNGV. The CDR3 nucleotides read TGTGCCAGCAGCTCAACTAGCGGGGCGAGCACCGGGGAGCTGTTTTTT. Translation gives CASSSTSGASTGELFF.